Presented here are 24 T cell receptor beta chains from one specimen sequenced in a study of T cell responses to AZD1222 COVID-19 vaccine. The method was immunoSEQ multiplex PCR; TCRdb's version includes in-frame clones alone and lacks a portion of them. The sample lists around 100,000 clones, around 95% occurring once. Sequenced material: peripheral blood, taken on day 0 of AZD1222 vaccination. The origin of the receptors is an adult in good health.

This rearrangement joins TRBV5-1 to TRBJ2-4; either TRBD1 or TRBD2 may fit D (5 bases each). The CDR3 runs to 17 residues. The germline V and J ends were trimmed by 4 bases and 0 bases, with 17 bases remaining between them. The V gene's germline CDR1 is SGHRS and CDR2 YFSETQ. The CDR3 sequence is CASSTGPDNLAKNIQYF. In DNA, the CDR3 is TGCGCCAGCAGCACGGGGCCAGACAATTTAGCCAAAAACATTCAGTACTTC. Complete variable domain (other parts from reference TRBV5-1 and TRBJ2-4): KAGVTQTPRYLIKTRGQQVTLSCSPISGHRSVSWYQQTPGQGLQFLFEYFSETQRNKGNFPGRFSGRQFSNSRSEMNVSTLELGDSALYLCASSTGPDNLAKNIQYFGAGTRLSVL.

The J gene is TRBJ1-1, the V gene TRBV7-9; possibly TRBD1 for D (5 bases). The CDR3 contains 12 residues. Between the trimmed V and J ends, which lost 1 base and 7 bases, there was a span of 7 bases. CDR1 is SEHNR and CDR2 is FQNEAQ in the germline V gene (reference sequence). CDR3 nucleotides: TGTGCCAGCAGCTTAGGGCAGGGTGAAGCTTTCTTT. This codes for CASSLGQGEAFF.

This chain connects TRBV27 to TRBJ1-2; perhaps TRBD1 as D (5 bases). Trimming removed 0 bases at V and 8 bases at J, with 13 bases between. The CDR3 has 14 amino acids. Germline V gene sequence: CDR1 MNHEY, CDR2 SMNVEV (reference sequence). The chain's CDR3 is CASSLSITGLGYTF. CDR3 DNA sequence: TGTGCCAGCAGTTTATCGATAACAGGCCTAGGCTACACCTTC.

J is TRBJ1-5 and V is TRBV7-9; the D is unclear. The germline CDR1 and CDR2 sequences are SEHNR and FQNEAQ (reference sequence). V was pared by 3 bases and J by 2 bases, with 2 bases between. This CDR3 region has 12 residues. The CDR3 region has the DNA TGTGCCAGCAGCTTCGGCAATCAGCCCCAGCATTTT. The encoded protein is CASSFGNQPQHF.

The chain's CDR3 is CASNYHSGDTQYF. CDR3 nucleotide sequence: TGTGCCAGCAACTACCATTCAGGAGATACGCAGTATTTT. J is TRBJ2-3 and V is TRBV7-2; D is uncertain. Trimming took off 7 bases at V and 5 bases at J, with 13 bases between the two ends. This CDR3 region has 13 residues. Germline CDR1 reads SGHTA; CDR2 reads FQGNSA.

This chain joins TRBV19 and TRBJ1-5, with TRBD1 matching 7 bases. Germline trimming cut 8 bases from V and 4 bases from J; bases unmatched to any gene: 5. This CDR3 contains 13 residues. Per the germline V gene, CDR1 is LNHDA and CDR2 is SQIVND (reference sequence). CDR3 sequence (DNA): TGTGCCAGTTCGGACAGGCCTAATCAGCCCCAGCATTTT. This sequence encodes CASSDRPNQPQHF.

The rearrangement joins TRBV5-4 to TRBJ2-2; 11 bases line up with TRBD2. The ends lost 3 bases at V and 4 bases at J; junction bases unmatched: 11. Germline V CDR1 and CDR2: SGHNT, YYREEE (reference sequence). This CDR3 has 18 amino acids. The DNA of the CDR3 is TGTGCCAGCAGCTGGGGGCCGGGTAGCGGGGGGGCCACCGGGGAGCTGTTTTTT. It translates to CASSWGPGSGGATGELFF.

Only a few counts were recorded for this clone. This chain uses TRBV5-1 with TRBJ2-3, with a possible D match to TRBD2 (6 bases). The ends were cut back, 0 bases at V and 2 bases at J, with 13 bases in the middle. The CDR3 runs to 16 residues. Germline values: CDR1 SGHRS, CDR2 YFSETQ. CDR3 sequence reads: CASSLEGSGITDTQYF. In nucleotides, the CDR3 is TGCGCCAGCAGCTTGGAAGGTAGCGGAATCACAGATACGCAGTATTTT.

The chain uses TRBV6-6 and TRBJ1-2, with a possible D match to TRBD1 (5 bases). The CDR3 loop spans 16 amino acids. Germline CDR1 is MNHNY and CDR2 is SVGAGI (reference sequence). V lost 0 bases to trimming and J lost 2 bases, with 13 bases between them. CDR3 DNA sequence: TGTGCCAGCAGTTACTCGTCTTGGGACTCCAACTATGGCTACACCTTC. Translation gives CASSYSSWDSNYGYTF.

This rearrangement joins TRBV28 to TRBJ1-5; D might be TRBD1 (5 bases). Germline loops: CDR1 MDHEN, CDR2 SYDVKM. V was trimmed by 10 bases and J by 5 bases, leaving 15 bases between them. The CDR3 sequence is 13 residues long. CDR3 in amino acids: CATGQRGHQPQHF. The CDR3 DNA reads TGTGCCACCGGTCAAAGGGGACATCAGCCCCAGCATTTT.

The V gene is TRBV5-6, the J gene TRBJ2-3, with TRBD2 matching 9 bases. Unmatched junction bases numbered 6, after V lost 5 bases and J lost 2 bases. Germline CDR1 is SGHDT and CDR2 is YYEEEE. The CDR3 contains 15 residues. CDR3 residues: CASRPTSGYTDTQYF. The CDR3, as DNA: TGTGCCAGCAGACCGACTAGCGGATACACAGATACGCAGTATTTT.

This clone was counted a few times. Here the CDR3 DNA reads TGTGCCAGCAGTCAGCCCGTTGGGGCAGCTCAAGAGACCCAGTACTTC. The encoded protein is CASSQPVGAAQETQYF. The rearrangement joins TRBV3-1 (or the pseudogene TRBV3-2) to TRBJ2-5, with D possibly matching TRBD1 (5 bases). Germline V gene sequence: CDR1 LGHDT, CDR2 YNNKEL (reference sequence). The CDR3 loop spans 16 amino acids. The V end lost 6 bases, the J end lost 2 bases, and 19 bases lay between the germline ends.

This chain joins TRBV6-5 and TRBJ1-6, with D uncertain. V was pared by 0 bases and J by 2 bases, with 8 bases between. The germline gives CDR1 MNHEY, CDR2 SVGAGI. The CDR3 totals 16 residues. CDR3 in DNA: TGTGCCAGCAGTTACTCTGACGGGACCTATAATTCACCCCTCCACTTT. As protein: CASSYSDGTYNSPLHF.

For the CDR3, the DNA is TGCGCCAGCAGCTTGGGTCCCGGGACAGGGACTGAAAAACTGTTTTTT. The encoded protein is CASSLGPGTGTEKLFF. The chain joins TRBV5-1 to TRBJ1-4; 9 bases agree with TRBD1. V shed 0 bases, J shed 7 bases, and the junction held 7 bases outside the gene matches. CDR1 SGHRS and CDR2 YFSETQ come from the germline V gene. This CDR3 comprises 16 residues.

This chain connects TRBV5-5 to TRBJ1-1, with 10 nucleotides matching TRBD1. CDR3 size: 18 residues. After removal of 1 base from V and 0 bases from J, the junction contained 9 bases not matched to a gene. The germline gives CDR1 SGHKS, CDR2 YYEKEE (reference sequence). CDR3 bases: TGTGCCAGCAGCTTGTTATTGGACAGGGGGGCGATGAACACTGAAGCTTTCTTT. Residues: CASSLLLDRGAMNTEAFF. Full variable domain (remainder filled in from reference TRBV5-5 and TRBJ1-1): DAGVTQSPTHLIKTRGQQVTLRCSPISGHKSVSWYQQVLGQGPQFIFQYYEKEERGRGNFPDRFSARQFPNYSSELNVNALLLGDSALYLCASSLLLDRGAMNTEAFFGQGTRLTVV.

This sequence joins TRBV27 and TRBJ1-1; possibly TRBD1 for D (6 bases). V dropped 0 bases and J dropped 7 bases, with 9 bases sitting between them. The germline CDR1 and CDR2 sequences are MNHEY and SMNVEV (reference sequence). This CDR3 comprises 13 residues. CDR3 bases: TGTGCCAGCAGTTTATCCCGGACAGATGAAGCTTTCTTT. As protein: CASSLSRTDEAFF.

The V call is TRBV6-4, the J call TRBJ1-5, with D perhaps matching TRBD1 (5 bases). Germline V gene sequence: CDR1 MRHNA, CDR2 SNTAGT. Trimming took 0 bases from V and 10 from J, leaving 19 bases between them. The CDR3 length is 16 residues. CDR3 sequence (DNA): TGTGCCAGCAGTGACTCTGCCGGGACCCCTCCTTACCCCCAGCATTTT. Encoded protein: CASSDSAGTPPYPQHF.

The rearrangement links TRBV2 to TRBJ1-1; no definite D call. The CDR3 is 14 residues long. Germline CDR1 and CDR2: SNHLY and FYNNEI. V was trimmed by 4 bases and J by 7 bases, leaving 16 bases between them. This chain's CDR3 is CASSALGMWIEAFF. The CDR3 DNA is TGTGCCAGCAGTGCCTTGGGGATGTGGATTGAAGCTTTCTTT. Full variable domain (remainder filled in from reference TRBV2 and TRBJ1-1): EPEVTQTPSHQVTQMGQEVILRCVPISNHLYFYWYRQILGQKVEFLVSFYNNEISEKSEIFDDQFSVERPDGSNFTLKIRSTKLEDSAMYFCASSALGMWIEAFFGQGTRLTVV.

The chain uses TRBV5-1 and TRBJ1-6; D may be TRBD1 (6 bases). V lost 7 bases and J 0 bases, leaving 17 bases between the germline ends. This CDR3 has 17 amino acids. In germline, CDR1 is SGHRS, CDR2 YFSETQ. Written as DNA, the CDR3 is TGCGCCAGCTCCCCGGACAGCTGGAGCTCCTATAATTCACCCCTCCACTTT. It specifies CASSPDSWSSYNSPLHF.

This chain joins TRBV7-2 and TRBJ2-7, with 10 bases lining up with TRBD2. The germline gives CDR1 SGHTA, CDR2 FQGNSA. Trimming removed 3 bases from V and 2 bases from J; junction bases left unmatched: 4. The CDR3 sequence is 15 residues long. The CDR3 sequence is CASSLGLATAYEQYF. The CDR3, as DNA: TGTGCCAGCAGCTTGGGACTAGCGACGGCCTACGAGCAGTACTTC.

This clone was recorded only once. The chain uses TRBV2 and TRBJ1-5; D ambiguous. CDR3 length: 14 amino acids. V lost 4 bases and J 4 bases, leaving 11 bases between the germline ends. Per the germline V gene, CDR1 is SNHLY and CDR2 is FYNNEI. Here the CDR3 reads CASSARPLNQPQHF. The CDR3 nucleotides read TGTGCCAGCAGTGCACGGCCTCTTAATCAGCCCCAGCATTTT.

This chain connects TRBV14 to TRBJ1-2; 7 bases align to TRBD1. Looked up from germline, CDR1 is SGHDN and CDR2 is FVKESK. This CDR3 comprises 16 residues. After removal of 1 base from V and 5 bases from J, the junction contained 10 bases not matched to a gene. The CDR3 nucleotides read TGTGCCAGCAGCCAAGGACAGGGTCTCGTACGGTATGGCTACACCTTC. Amino acids: CASSQGQGLVRYGYTF. Full variable domain (remainder filled in from reference TRBV14 and TRBJ1-2): EAGVTQFPSHSVIEKGQTVTLRCDPISGHDNLYWYRRVMGKEIKFLLHFVKESKQDESGMPNNRFLAERTGGTYSTLKVQPAELEDSGVYFCASSQGQGLVRYGYTFGSGTRLTVV.

This chain uses TRBV7-9 with TRBJ1-5, with D maybe TRBD1 (5 bases). The CDR3 has 13 residues. Germline CDR1 is SEHNR and CDR2 is FQNEAQ (reference sequence). Between the trimmed V and J ends, which lost 1 base and 7 bases, there was a span of 8 bases. The CDR3 DNA reads TGTGCCAGCAGCTTAGGCAGGGAACAGCCCCAGCATTTT. Its translation: CASSLGREQPQHF.

CDR3 in DNA: TGTGCCAGCAGTTTATTTGGCAATCAGCCCCAGCATTTT. Translating it yields CASSLFGNQPQHF. The rearrangement links TRBV28 to TRBJ1-5; D not certain. This CDR3 contains 13 residues. Trimming removed 1 base at V and 2 bases at J, with 3 bases between. Germline lookup yields CDR1 MDHEN and CDR2 SYDVKM.